This T cell receptor (beta chain) was observed in a study of control samples from healthy donors and cancer patients. Profiling relied on immunoSEQ multiplex PCR, and the TCRdb table lists in-frame clones only, not all of them. The sample includes hundreds of thousands of clones, 75% to 95% seen only once; the top ten take approximately 6.3%. This clone occurred a few times. The CDR3 contains 13 residues. V dropped 5 bases and J dropped 0 bases, with 8 bases sitting between them. Germline values: CDR1 MNHEY, CDR2 SMNVEV (reference sequence). The chain couples TRBV27 to TRBJ2-7; unclear D gene. The TCR sequence derives from a man aged 35-49 years with head and neck cancer. The sample comprised PBMCs. CDR3 amino acids: CASSLQSSYEQYF. The CDR3 region has the DNA TGTGCCAGCAGTCTACAGAGCTCCTACGAGCAGTACTTC.